This T cell receptor beta chain was found in a study of blood T cell dynamics during melanoma immunotherapy (dated by TCRdb to the early 2020s). In the study overall: Patients had metastatic melanoma and received first-line pembrolizumab or nivolumab plus ipilimumab as standard of care in the United Kingdom. Peripheral T cell receptor repertoires of metastatic melanoma patients were profiled before and after one cycle of checkpoint inhibitor therapy to find early correlates of response. The training cohort was made up of consecutive patients, while a further independent group of patients from the same centre was pooled to form an external validation set. General conclusions and limits of the study: Unlike progressors, patients who went on to achieve disease control showed a bifurcated reorganization of the PBMC repertoire at W3, with either increased clonality or increased diversity. The relatively small sample size was recognized as a factor that could limit how well the results generalize. The study could not determine whether the T cell clones driving repertoire changes were melanoma-specific or reflected general immune activation.

A fixed 350 ng of DNA was loaded for every bulk PBMC sample. TCR beta CDR3 sequences were amplified from genomic DNA with the immunoSEQ TCRb Assay kit following manufacturer instructions. The KAPA Library Quantification Kit for Illumina platforms was used to quantify pooled libraries by qPCR. Pooled libraries were clustered at 0.6-1.1 pM and sequenced on an Illumina NextSeq 500. The source study handled its data this way. TCR data were analyzed using immunoSEQ ANALYZER and the R LymphoSeq package. A rearrangement efficiency score was calculated as productive divided by the sum of productive and non-productive CDR3 sequences. Clonality was assessed using the Gini coefficient and diversity using the Renyi index at alpha=1, with pairwise comparisons between timepoints within each patient. In LymphoSeq, clonal relatedness was computed with an edit distance of 3 and repertoire similarity was computed with the Bhattacharyya coefficient. Linear discriminant analysis on week-3 changes in clonality and diversity was built with the R MASS and caret packages to classify response. The clones in this table, taken by TCRdb from immuneACCESS, are in-frame only. Not every clone is retained; where verified, under half of the shortfall comes from an unresolved V gene, and the cause of the rest is unknown. That table is the source of V, J and clone size, and D and trimming were worked out from the DNA. The sample profile shows roughly 15,000 clones; 80% to 90% of them were found once. The ten largest clonotypes hold around 5% of the sample.

Regarding this clone: The clone's antigen remains unknown. No base-level quality is on record; no much larger clone is a single base apart.

Taken from the germline V gene (reference sequence), the CDR1 and CDR2 loops are MNHEY and SMNVEV. Compared with germline, V lacks 2 bases and J lacks 8 bases; bases without a gene match: 5. Inclusive of the bounding cysteine and phenylalanine, the CDR3 is 14 residues long. Kept here is only the CDR3 DNA, which spans 42 bases and is read in frame from base 1. The time point label here, explained by the study, means: week 3, after first cycle of checkpoint inhibitor. Blood was sampled before treatment (T0) and at week 3 (W3), after the first cycle of checkpoint blockade. Except for a couple of patients with rapid clinical progression, response was assessed 12 weeks after the first infusion by RECIST 1.1; disease control meant complete response, partial response or stable disease. Patients were excluded for prior systemic cancer treatment, concomitant immunosuppressant therapy or synchronous other active malignancies. Both bulk PBMC and plasma cell-free DNA were sequenced for TCR beta so that circulating cells and T cell turnover could be tracked. PBMC were isolated from blood with Lymphoprep and SepMate tubes, followed by red cell lysis. QIAamp DNA Blood Mini kits were used to extract DNA from PBMC and from sorted T cell subsets.

This TCR came from a human donor with melanoma. The sequencing here drew on blood, taken from a patient treated with checkpoint blockade. Here the chain combines TRBV27 and TRBJ2-1, with TRBD2 identical over 8 junction bases. The CDR3 region has the sequence CASSLRTGGDEQFF. At the DNA level, the sequence is TGTGCCAGCAGTTTACGAACGGGGGGGGATGAGCAGTTCTTC.